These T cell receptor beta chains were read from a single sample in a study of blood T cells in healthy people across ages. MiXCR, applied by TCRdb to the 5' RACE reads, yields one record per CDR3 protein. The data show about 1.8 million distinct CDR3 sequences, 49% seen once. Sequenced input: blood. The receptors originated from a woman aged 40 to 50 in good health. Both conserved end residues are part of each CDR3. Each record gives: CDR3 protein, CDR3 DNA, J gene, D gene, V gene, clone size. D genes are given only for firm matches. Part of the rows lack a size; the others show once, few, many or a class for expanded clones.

CASSVQGKETQYF TGTGCCAGCAGCGTACAGGGTAAAGAGACCCAGTACTTC TRBJ2-5 . TRBV9 few
CSARDRGRPEAFF TGCAGTGCTAGAGACCGAGGACGGCCTGAAGCTTTCTTT TRBJ1-1 . TRBV20-1 .
CASSKVHQEGNYGYTF TGTGCCAGCAGCAAGGTTCATCAGGAAGGGAACTATGGCTACACCTTC TRBJ1-2 . TRBV21-1 .
CASSLGGLAVPSTDTQYF TGTGCCAGCAGCTTGGGCGGCCTAGCGGTGCCTAGCACAGATACGCAGTATTTT TRBJ2-3 TRBD2 TRBV5-6 .
CASSLESSGAKETQYF TGCGCCAGCAGCTTGGAATCCAGCGGGGCAAAAGAGACCCAGTACTTC TRBJ2-5 TRBD2 TRBV5-1 .
CASSLSEGGGRTDTQYF TGTGCCAGCAGCCTCTCGGAGGGCGGGGGGCGCACAGATACGCAGTATTTT TRBJ2-3 TRBD2 TRBV7-2 .
CASSPKAAGGYQETQYF TGTGCCAGCTCACCAAAGGCTGCCGGGGGGTACCAAGAGACCCAGTACTTC TRBJ2-5 TRBD2 TRBV18 .
CSASPAGTSYNEQFF TGCAGTGCTAGTCCGGCGGGGACATCCTACAATGAGCAGTTCTTC TRBJ2-1 . TRBV20-1 few
CASSYTQTQYF TGTGCCAGCAGCTACACACAGACCCAGTACTTC TRBJ2-5 . TRBV14 few
CASSDFEGGEQFF TGTGCCAGCAGTGACTTTGAAGGGGGTGAGCAGTTCTTC TRBJ2-1 . TRBV6-2/TRBV6-3 .
CASSNGQSYEQYF TGTGCCAGCAGCAATGGACAATCCTACGAGCAGTACTTC TRBJ2-7 . TRBV5-5 .
CASSSTAGKQFF TGTGCCAGCAGCTCCACGGCAGGTAAGCAGTTCTTC TRBJ2-1 . TRBV7-2 .